This note documents a single TCR beta chain sequence. Its specificity is not known. PCR involved 60 Vbeta and 13 Jbeta primers. Data came from immunoSEQ multiplex PCR; TCRdb stores just in-frame clones and leaves some out. Here the sample spans 150,000 to 200,000 clones, roughly four fifths being singletons. V shed 0 bases and J 5 bases; nucleotides not matched to a gene: 6. Germline V CDR1 and CDR2: SGDLS, YYNGEE. The CDR3 contains 15 residues. The sample belongs to a study of cytomegalovirus exposure and HLA in healthy donors. Overall study findings and caveats: The authors judged a highly shared variant cluster likely a sequencing artifact.

The sequenced sample was PBMCs. V usage is TRBV9 and J usage is TRBJ2-5, with 8 bases aligning to TRBD1. The clonotype originates from a man younger than 35 in good health and CMV-seronegative. The CDR3 DNA is TGTGCCAGCAGCGTAGAGACAGGGGCGTCGGAGACCCAGTACTTC. Amino acids: CASSVETGASETQYF.